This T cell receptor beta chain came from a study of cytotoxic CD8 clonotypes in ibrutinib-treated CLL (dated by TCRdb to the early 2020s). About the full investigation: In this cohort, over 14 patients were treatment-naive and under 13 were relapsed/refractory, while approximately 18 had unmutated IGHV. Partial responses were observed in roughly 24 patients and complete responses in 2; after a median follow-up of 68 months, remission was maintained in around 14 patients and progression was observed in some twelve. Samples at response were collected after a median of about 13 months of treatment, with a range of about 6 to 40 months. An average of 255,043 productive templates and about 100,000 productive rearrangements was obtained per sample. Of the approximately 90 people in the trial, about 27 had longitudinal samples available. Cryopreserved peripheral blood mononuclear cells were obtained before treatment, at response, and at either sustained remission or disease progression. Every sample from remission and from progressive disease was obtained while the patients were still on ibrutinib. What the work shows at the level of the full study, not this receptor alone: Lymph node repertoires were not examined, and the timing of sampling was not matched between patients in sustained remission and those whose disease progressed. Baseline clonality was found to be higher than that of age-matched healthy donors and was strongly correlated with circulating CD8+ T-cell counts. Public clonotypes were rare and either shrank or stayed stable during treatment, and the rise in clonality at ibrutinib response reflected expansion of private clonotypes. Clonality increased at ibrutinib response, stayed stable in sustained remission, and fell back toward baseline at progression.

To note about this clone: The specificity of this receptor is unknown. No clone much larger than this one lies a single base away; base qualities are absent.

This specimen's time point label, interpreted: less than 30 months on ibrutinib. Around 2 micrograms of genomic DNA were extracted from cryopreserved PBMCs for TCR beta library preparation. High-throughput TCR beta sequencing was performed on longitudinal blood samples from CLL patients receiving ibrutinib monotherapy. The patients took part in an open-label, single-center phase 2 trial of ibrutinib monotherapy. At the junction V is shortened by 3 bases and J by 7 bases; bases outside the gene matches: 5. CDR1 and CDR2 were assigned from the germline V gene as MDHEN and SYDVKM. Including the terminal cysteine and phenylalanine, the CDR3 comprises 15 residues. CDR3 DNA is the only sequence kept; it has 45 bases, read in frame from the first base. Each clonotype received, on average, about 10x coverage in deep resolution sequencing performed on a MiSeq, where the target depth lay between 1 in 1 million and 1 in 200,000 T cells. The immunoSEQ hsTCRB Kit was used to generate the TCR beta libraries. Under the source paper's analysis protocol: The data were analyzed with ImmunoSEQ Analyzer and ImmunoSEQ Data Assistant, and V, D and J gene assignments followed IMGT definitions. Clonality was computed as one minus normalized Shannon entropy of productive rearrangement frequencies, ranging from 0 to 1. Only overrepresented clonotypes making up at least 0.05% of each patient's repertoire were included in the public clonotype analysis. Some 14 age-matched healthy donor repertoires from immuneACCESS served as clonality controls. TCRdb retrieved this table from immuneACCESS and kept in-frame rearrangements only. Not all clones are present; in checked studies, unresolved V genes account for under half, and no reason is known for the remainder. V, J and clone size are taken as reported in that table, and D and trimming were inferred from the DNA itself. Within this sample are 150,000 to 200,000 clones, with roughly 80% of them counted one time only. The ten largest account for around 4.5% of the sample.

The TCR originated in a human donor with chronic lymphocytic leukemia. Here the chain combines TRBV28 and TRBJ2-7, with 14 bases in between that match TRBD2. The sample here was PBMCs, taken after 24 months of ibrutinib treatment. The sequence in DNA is TGTGCCAGCAGTTTTGGGACTAGCGGGAGTCAGGAGCAGTACTTC. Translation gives CASSFGTSGSQEQYF.